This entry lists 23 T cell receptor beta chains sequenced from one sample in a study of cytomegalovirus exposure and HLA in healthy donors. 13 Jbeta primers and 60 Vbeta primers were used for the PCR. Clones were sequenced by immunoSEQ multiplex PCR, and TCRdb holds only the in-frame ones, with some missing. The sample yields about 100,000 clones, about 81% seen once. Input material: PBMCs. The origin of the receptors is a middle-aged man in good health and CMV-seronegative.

CDR3 nucleotide sequence: TGTGCCAGCAGGGACCCCAGGGAAAACTATGGCTACACCTTC. This gives the protein CASRDPRENYGYTF. This rearrangement joins TRBV6-1 to TRBJ1-2; weak D call: TRBD1 (5 bases). The CDR3 length is 14 residues. Germline-derived CDR1 and CDR2 are MNHNS and SASEGT. Trimming shortened V by 6 bases and J by 2 bases, and 13 bases separated the two germline ends.

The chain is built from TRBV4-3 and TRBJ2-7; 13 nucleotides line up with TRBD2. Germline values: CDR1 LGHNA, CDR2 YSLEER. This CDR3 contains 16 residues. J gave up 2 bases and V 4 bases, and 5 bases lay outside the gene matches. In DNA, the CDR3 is TGCGCCAGCAGCCCCGGACTAGCGGGAGAAACCTACGAGCAGTACTTC. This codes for CASSPGLAGETYEQYF.

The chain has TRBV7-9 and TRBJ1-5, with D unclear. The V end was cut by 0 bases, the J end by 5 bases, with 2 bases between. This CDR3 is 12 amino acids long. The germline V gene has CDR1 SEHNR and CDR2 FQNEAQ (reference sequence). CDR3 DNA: TGTGCCAGCAGCTTAGCCGATCAGCCCCAGCATTTT. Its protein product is CASSLADQPQHF.

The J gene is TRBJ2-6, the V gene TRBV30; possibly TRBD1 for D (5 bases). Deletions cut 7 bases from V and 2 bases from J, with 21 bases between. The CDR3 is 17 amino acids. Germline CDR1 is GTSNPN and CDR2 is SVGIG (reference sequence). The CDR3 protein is CASPIGVSSPGANVLTF. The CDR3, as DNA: TGTGCCTCCCCAATAGGGGTCAGTTCGCCTGGGGCCAACGTCCTGACTTTC.

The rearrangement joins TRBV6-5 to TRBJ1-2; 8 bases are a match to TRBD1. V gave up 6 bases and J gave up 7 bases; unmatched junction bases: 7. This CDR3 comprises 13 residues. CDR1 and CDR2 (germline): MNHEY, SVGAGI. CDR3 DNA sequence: TGTGCCAGCAGGTTTTCGGACAGGGCTGGCTACACCTTC. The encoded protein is CASRFSDRAGYTF.

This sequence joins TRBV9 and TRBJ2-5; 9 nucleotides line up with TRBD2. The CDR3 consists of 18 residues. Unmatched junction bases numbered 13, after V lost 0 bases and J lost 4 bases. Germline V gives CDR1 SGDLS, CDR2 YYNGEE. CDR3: CASSVGASGEGGGETQYF. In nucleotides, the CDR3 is TGTGCCAGCAGCGTAGGGGCTAGCGGGGAGGGAGGGGGAGAGACCCAGTACTTC. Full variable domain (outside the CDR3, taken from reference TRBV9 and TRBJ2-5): DSGVTQTPKHLITATGQRVTLRCSPRSGDLSVYWYQQSLDQGLQFLIQYYNGEERAKGNILERFSAQQFPDLHSELNLSSLELGDSALYFCASSVGASGEGGGETQYFGPGTRLLVL.

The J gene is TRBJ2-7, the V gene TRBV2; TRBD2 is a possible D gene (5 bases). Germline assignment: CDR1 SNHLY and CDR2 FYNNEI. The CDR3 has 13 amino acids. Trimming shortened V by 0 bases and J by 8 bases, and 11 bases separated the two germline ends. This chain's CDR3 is CASSEAQGGKQYF. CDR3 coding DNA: TGTGCCAGCAGTGAAGCGCAAGGAGGAAAGCAGTACTTC.

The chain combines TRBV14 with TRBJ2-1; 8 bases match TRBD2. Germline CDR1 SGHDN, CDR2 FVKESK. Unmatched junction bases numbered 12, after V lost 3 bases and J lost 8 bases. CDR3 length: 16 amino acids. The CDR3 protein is CASSHLPGLGSDEQFF. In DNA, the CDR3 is TGTGCCAGCAGCCACCTTCCGGGACTAGGGAGTGATGAGCAGTTCTTC.

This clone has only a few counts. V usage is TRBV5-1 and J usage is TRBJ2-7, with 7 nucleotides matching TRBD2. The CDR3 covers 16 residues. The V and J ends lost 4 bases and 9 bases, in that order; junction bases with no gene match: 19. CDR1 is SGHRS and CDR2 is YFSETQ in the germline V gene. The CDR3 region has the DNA TGCGCCAGCAGCCAGGGCACCGGAGCGGGACGAACGGCGCAGTACTTC. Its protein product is CASSQGTGAGRTAQYF.

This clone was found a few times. CDR3 sequence: CASSLDPGQGSEQFF. The CDR3 DNA is TGTGCCAGCAGCTTAGACCCGGGACAGGGATCTGAGCAGTTCTTC. This chain joins TRBV7-2 and TRBJ2-1; TRBD1 matches 9 bases. Trimming at V came to 1 base and at J to 9 bases, leaving 7 bases not matched to a gene. The germline V gene encodes CDR1 SGHTA and CDR2 FQGNSA. There are 15 residues in the CDR3.

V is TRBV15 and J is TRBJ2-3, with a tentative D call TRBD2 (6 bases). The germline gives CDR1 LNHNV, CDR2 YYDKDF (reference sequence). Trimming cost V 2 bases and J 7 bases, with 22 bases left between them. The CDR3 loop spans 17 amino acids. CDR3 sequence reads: CATSRTRDSRGIYTQYF. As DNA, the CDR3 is TGTGCCACCAGCAGAACCCGGGACTCCCGAGGAATATATACGCAGTATTTT.

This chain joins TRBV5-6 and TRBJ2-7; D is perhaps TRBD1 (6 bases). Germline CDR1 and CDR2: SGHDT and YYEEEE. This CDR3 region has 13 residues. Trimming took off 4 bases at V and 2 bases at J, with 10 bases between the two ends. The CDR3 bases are TGTGCCAGCAGCGGGGACATAACCTACGAGCAGTACTTC. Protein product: CASSGDITYEQYF.

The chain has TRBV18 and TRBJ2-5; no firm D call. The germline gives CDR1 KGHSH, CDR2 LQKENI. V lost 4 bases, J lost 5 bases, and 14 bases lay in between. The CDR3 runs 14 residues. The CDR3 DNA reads TGTGCCAGCTCACTTAACTCATTCATGGAGACCCAGTACTTC. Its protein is CASSLNSFMETQYF.

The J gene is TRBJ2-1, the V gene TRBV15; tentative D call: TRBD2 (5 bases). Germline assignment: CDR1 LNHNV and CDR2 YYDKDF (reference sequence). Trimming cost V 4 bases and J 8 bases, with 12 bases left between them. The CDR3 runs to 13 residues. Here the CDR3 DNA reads TGTGCCACCAGCAAGGGAGTCAACCATGAGCAGTTCTTC. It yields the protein CATSKGVNHEQFF.

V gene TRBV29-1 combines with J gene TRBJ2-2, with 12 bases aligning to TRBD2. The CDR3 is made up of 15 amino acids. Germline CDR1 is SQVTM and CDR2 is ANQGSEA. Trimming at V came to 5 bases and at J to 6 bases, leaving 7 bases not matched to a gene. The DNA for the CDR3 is TGCAGCGTTACGACTAGCGGGAGTAGCTCCGGGGAGCTGTTTTTT. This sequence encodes CSVTTSGSSSGELFF.

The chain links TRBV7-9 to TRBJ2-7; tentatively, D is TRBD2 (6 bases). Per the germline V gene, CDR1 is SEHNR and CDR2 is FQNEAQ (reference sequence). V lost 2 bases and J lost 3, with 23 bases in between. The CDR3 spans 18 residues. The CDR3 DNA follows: TGTGCCAGCAGCTTATTCGTCCCGAAGTGGGGGAGGCACTACGAGCAGTACTTC. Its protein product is CASSLFVPKWGRHYEQYF.

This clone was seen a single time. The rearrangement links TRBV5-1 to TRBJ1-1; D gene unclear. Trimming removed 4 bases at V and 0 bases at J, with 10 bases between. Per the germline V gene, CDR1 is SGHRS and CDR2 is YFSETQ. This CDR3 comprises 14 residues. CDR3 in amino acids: CASSTSTLNTEAFF. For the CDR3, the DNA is TGCGCCAGCAGCACTAGCACTTTGAACACTGAAGCTTTCTTT.

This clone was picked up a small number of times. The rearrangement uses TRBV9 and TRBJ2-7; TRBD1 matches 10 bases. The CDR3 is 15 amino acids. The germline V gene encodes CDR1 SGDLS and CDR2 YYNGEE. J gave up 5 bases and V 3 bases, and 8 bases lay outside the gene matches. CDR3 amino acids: CASSARTGGDNEQYF. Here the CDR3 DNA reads TGTGCCAGCAGCGCCCGGACAGGGGGGGATAACGAGCAGTACTTC. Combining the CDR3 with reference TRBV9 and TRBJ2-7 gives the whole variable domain DSGVTQTPKHLITATGQRVTLRCSPRSGDLSVYWYQQSLDQGLQFLIQYYNGEERAKGNILERFSAQQFPDLHSELNLSSLELGDSALYFCASSARTGGDNEQYFGPGTRLTVT.

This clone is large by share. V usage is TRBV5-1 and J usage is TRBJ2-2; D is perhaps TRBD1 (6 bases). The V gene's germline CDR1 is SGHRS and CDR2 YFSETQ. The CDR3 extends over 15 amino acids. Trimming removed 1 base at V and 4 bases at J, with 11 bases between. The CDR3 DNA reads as TGCGCCAGCAGCTTGATGCGAGGGGGCACCGGGGAGCTGTTTTTT. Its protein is CASSLMRGGTGELFF. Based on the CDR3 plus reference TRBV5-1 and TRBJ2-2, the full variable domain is KAGVTQTPRYLIKTRGQQVTLSCSPISGHRSVSWYQQTPGQGLQFLFEYFSETQRNKGNFPGRFSGRQFSNSRSEMNVSTLELGDSALYLCASSLMRGGTGELFFGEGSRLTVL.

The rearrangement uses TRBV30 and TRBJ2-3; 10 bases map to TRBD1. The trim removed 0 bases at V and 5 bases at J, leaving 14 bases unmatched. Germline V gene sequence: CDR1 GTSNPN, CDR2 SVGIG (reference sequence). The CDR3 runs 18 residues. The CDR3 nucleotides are TGTGCCTGGAGTGTAGACCTCCCGGGGACAGGGGAGGGAGATACGCAGTATTTT. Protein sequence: CAWSVDLPGTGEGDTQYF.

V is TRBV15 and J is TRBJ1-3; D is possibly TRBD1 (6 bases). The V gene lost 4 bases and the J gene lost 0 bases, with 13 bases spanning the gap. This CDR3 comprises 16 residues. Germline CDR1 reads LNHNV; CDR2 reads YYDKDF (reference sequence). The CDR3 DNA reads TGTGCCACCAGCACTTTATTACAGGGCTCTGGAAACACCATATATTTT. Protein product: CATSTLLQGSGNTIYF.

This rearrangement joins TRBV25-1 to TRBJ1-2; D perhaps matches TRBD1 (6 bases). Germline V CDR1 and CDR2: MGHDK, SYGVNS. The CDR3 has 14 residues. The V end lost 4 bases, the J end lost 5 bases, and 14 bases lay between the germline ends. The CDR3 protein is CASSGARTGYGYTF. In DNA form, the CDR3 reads TGTGCCAGCAGTGGCGCTCGAACAGGGTATGGCTACACCTTC.

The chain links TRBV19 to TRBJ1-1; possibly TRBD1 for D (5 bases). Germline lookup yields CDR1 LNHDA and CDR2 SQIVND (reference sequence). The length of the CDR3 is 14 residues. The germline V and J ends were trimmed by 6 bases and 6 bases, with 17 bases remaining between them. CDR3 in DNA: TGTGCCAGTAGAACCGGGGGGATGGCCGCTGAAGCTTTCTTT. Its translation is CASRTGGMAAEAFF.